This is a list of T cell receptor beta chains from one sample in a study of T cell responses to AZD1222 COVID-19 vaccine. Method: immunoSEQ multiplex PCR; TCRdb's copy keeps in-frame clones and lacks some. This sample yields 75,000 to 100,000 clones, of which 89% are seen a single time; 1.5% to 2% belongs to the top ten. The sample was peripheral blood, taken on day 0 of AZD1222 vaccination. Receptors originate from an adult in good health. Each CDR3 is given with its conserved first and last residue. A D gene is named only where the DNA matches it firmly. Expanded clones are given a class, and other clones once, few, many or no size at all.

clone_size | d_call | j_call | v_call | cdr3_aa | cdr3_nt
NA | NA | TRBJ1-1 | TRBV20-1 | CSAQRLDEAFF | TGCAGTGCTCAGCGGTTGGATGAAGCTTTCTTT
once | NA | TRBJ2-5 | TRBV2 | CASSQIVGSETQYF | TGTGCCAGCAGTCAGATTGTTGGTAGTGAGACCCAGTACTTC
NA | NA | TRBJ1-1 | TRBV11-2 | CASSLETGNTEAFF | TGTGCCAGCAGCTTAGAGACAGGGAACACTGAAGCTTTCTTT
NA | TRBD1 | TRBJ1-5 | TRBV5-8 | CASSPGQSVNQPQHF | TGTGCCAGCAGCCCGGGACAGAGCGTGAATCAGCCCCAGCATTTT
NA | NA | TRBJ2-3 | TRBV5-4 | CASSLGRGRSTDTQYF | TGTGCCAGCAGCTTGGGACGGGGCCGGAGCACAGATACGCAGTATTTT
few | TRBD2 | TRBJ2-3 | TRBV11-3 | CASSRGTSGRTDTQYF | TGTGCCAGCAGCCGGGGGACTAGCGGGCGCACAGATACGCAGTATTTT
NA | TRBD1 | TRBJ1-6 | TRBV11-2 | CASSLDRGTGGIHRNSPLHF | TGTGCCAGCAGCTTAGATCGGGGGACAGGGGGAATACATAGGAATTCACCCCTCCACTTT
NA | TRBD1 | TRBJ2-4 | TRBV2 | CASSARDRERSIQYF | TGTGCCAGCAGTGCCCGGGACAGGGAAAGGAGCATTCAGTACTTC
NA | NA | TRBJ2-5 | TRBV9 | CASSDSRWEETQYF | TGTGCCAGCAGCGACTCCCGATGGGAAGAGACCCAGTACTTC
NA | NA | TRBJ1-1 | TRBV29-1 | CSVYGQSMNTEAFF | TGCAGCGTCTATGGACAGTCCATGAACACTGAAGCTTTCTTT
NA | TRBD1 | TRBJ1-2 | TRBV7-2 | CASSEQGADGYTF | TGTGCCAGCAGTGAACAGGGGGCGGATGGCTACACCTTC
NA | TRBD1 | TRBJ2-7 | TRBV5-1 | CASSLAGESGGPATHEQYF | TGCGCCAGCAGCTTGGCCGGGGAGTCAGGGGGCCCCGCGACCCACGAGCAGTACTTC
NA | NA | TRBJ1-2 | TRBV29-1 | CSASLLYTGYTF | TGCAGCGCATCTCTCCTATACACTGGCTACACCTTC
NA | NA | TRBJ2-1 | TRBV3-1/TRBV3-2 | CASSPRSQQGYNEQFF | TGTGCCAGCAGCCCCCGGAGTCAGCAGGGCTACAATGAGCAGTTCTTC
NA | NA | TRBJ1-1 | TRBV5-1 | CASRVQSGGTEAFF | TGCGCCAGCAGGGTTCAATCGGGGGGCACTGAAGCTTTCTTT
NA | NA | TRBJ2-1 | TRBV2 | CASSLNEQFF | TGTGCCAGCAGTCTCAATGAGCAGTTCTTC
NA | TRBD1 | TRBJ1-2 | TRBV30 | CAWKGQGRNYGYTF | TGTGCCTGGAAGGGACAGGGGCGAAACTATGGCTACACCTTC
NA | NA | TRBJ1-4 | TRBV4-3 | CASSQDRLNEKLFF | TGCGCCAGCAGCCAAGACAGACTGAATGAAAAACTGTTTTTT